These 9 T cell receptor beta chains were sequenced from one sample in a study of T-cell memory formation after mild COVID-19. TCRdb re-called the 5' RACE reads with MiXCR, one entry per CDR3 protein. Found here are 400,000 to 500,000 distinct CDR3 sequences, about 20% of them singletons; the top ten hold 8.4%. Sequencing input: PBMCs or a T cell subset sorted from them (not recorded which). Receptor source: an adult woman who had mild COVID-19 (a few samples of this study predate the infection). Cell type and time point are not known.

The rearrangement joins TRBV6-5 to TRBJ2-1, with 8 bases that match TRBD1. Germline V CDR1 and CDR2: MNHEY, SVGAGI. After removal of 6 bases from V and 2 bases from J, the junction contained 18 bases not matched to a gene. The CDR3 spans 19 residues. The DNA of the CDR3 is TGTGCCAGCAGCCCCGGACAGGGAGCACACGGGAGTCCCTACAATGAGCAGTTCTTC. As protein: CASSPGQGAHGSPYNEQFF.

The rearrangement joins TRBV7-8 to TRBJ2-3; D tentatively reads TRBD1 or TRBD2 (6 bases each). The length of the CDR3 is 18 residues. Between the trimmed V and J ends, which lost 1 base and 6 bases, there was a span of 23 bases. In germline, CDR1 is SGHVS, CDR2 FQNEAQ. The CDR3 nucleotides are TGTGCCAGCAGCTTAGGTCCAAGGGGCAGGGGAGGAGGTGATACGCAGTATTTT. This gives the protein CASSLGPRGRGGGDTQYF.

This clonotype has just a few counts. The rearrangement links TRBV20-1 to TRBJ2-3; TRBD2 aligns across 9 bases. This CDR3 region has 16 residues. The germline CDR1 and CDR2 sequences are DFQATT and SNEGSKA (reference sequence). V lost 1 base and J lost 5; bases outside the gene matches: 10. The DNA of the CDR3 is TGCAGTGCTAGAGCAGCCGGGACTAGCAAGGTAGATACGCAGTATTTT. Its translation is CSARAAGTSKVDTQYF.

This clonotype has just a few counts. The rearrangement joins TRBV5-1 to TRBJ2-2; no clear D gene. Germline V lookup: CDR1 SGHRS, CDR2 YFSETQ. V shed 3 bases and J shed 0 bases, with 6 bases lying between them. The CDR3 extends over 14 amino acids. This chain's CDR3 is CASSSLPNTGELFF. The DNA for the CDR3 is TGCGCCAGCAGCTCGCTACCGAACACCGGGGAGCTGTTTTTT. Full variable domain (missing parts from reference TRBV5-1 and TRBJ2-2): KAGVTQTPRYLIKTRGQQVTLSCSPISGHRSVSWYQQTPGQGLQFLFEYFSETQRNKGNFPGRFSGRQFSNSRSEMNVSTLELGDSALYLCASSSLPNTGELFFGEGSRLTVL.

CDR3 sequence reads: CASRSPGPGFDGYTF. CDR3 sequence (DNA): TGTGCCAGTAGATCCCCCGGGCCAGGGTTCGATGGCTACACCTTC. The chain couples TRBV19 to TRBJ1-2, with D maybe TRBD1 (5 bases). Germline V lookup: CDR1 LNHDA, CDR2 SQIVND (reference sequence). The CDR3 consists of 15 residues. V was clipped by 6 bases and J by 6 bases, with 20 bases between them.

Only a few counts were recorded for this clonotype. Mismatch with germline at one junction end may stem from a read error. This rearrangement joins TRBV30 to TRBJ2-5; 9 nucleotides align to TRBD1. CDR1 and CDR2 from the germline V gene are GTSNPN and SVGIG (reference sequence). This CDR3 has 12 amino acids. CDR3 nucleotides: TGTGCCTGGGGGAGGCAACAGGGGGCCCAATACTTC. Translated: CAWGRQQGAQYF. Combining the CDR3 with reference TRBV30 and TRBJ2-5 gives the whole variable domain SQTIHQWPATLVQPVGSPLSLECTVEGTSNPNLYWYRQAAGRGLQLLFYSVGIGQISSEVPQNLSASRPQDRQFILSSKKLLLSDSGFYLCAWGRQQGAQYFGPGTRLLVL.

A few counts support this clonotype. The rearrangement joins TRBV7-9 to TRBJ2-7; no definite D call. The germline gives CDR1 SEHNR, CDR2 FQNEAQ (reference sequence). The V and J ends lost 4 bases and 7 bases respectively, with 8 bases between them. The CDR3 sequence is 11 residues long. CDR3 in amino acids: CASSSEAEQYF. The CDR3 DNA follows: TGTGCCAGCAGCTCGGAAGCAGAGCAGTACTTC.

This clonotype has just a few counts. The J gene is TRBJ1-1, the V gene TRBV15; the D is unclear. V lost 0 bases to trimming and J lost 3 bases, with 11 bases between them. This CDR3 comprises 15 residues. Germline-derived CDR1 and CDR2 are LNHNV and YYDKDF (reference sequence). CDR3 bases: TGTGCCACCAGCAGAGATAGGGTGGGGTACACTGAAGCTTTCTTT. Encoded protein: CATSRDRVGYTEAFF.

The chain recombines TRBV5-1 with TRBJ2-4; 11 bases agree with TRBD1. V dropped 4 bases and J dropped 6; count of bases not matched to a gene: 6. The CDR3 extends over 15 amino acids. Per the germline V gene, CDR1 is SGHRS and CDR2 is YFSETQ. CDR3 region: CASSTTGTGGNIQYF. The CDR3 DNA reads as TGCGCCAGCAGCACAACCGGGACAGGGGGAAACATTCAGTACTTC. The variable domain in full, completed from reference TRBV5-1 and TRBJ2-4, reads KAGVTQTPRYLIKTRGQQVTLSCSPISGHRSVSWYQQTPGQGLQFLFEYFSETQRNKGNFPGRFSGRQFSNSRSEMNVSTLELGDSALYLCASSTTGTGGNIQYFGAGTRLSVL.